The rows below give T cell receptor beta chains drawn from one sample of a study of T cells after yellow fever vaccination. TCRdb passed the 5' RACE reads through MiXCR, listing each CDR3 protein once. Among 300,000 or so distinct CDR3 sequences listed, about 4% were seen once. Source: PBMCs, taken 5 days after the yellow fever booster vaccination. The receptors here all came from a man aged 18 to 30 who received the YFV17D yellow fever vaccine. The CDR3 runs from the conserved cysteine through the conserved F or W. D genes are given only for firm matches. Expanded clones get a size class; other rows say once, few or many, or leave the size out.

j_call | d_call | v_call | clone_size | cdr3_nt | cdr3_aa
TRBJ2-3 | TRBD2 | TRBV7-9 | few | TGTGCCAGCAGCTTAAGAGCGGGGGGCACCAATACGCAGTATTTT | CASSLRAGGTNTQYF
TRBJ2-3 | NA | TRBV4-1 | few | TGCGCCAGCAGCCCCGATGGACAGAGCACAGATACGCAGTATTTT | CASSPDGQSTDTQYF
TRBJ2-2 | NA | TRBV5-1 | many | TGCGCCAGCAGCTTGGCCGGGGGGCAGATCGGGGAGCTGTTTTTT | CASSLAGGQIGELFF
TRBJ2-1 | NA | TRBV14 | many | TGTGCCAGCAGCCAAGGTGGGACCGACGAGCAGTTCTTC | CASSQGGTDEQFF
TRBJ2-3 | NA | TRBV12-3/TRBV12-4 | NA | TGTGCCACGGGGGTCCGAAGCACAGATACGCAGTATTTT | CATGVRSTDTQYF
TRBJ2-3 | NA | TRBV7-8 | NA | TGTGCCAGCAGCTCGTCCGGCCCAGATACGCAGTATTTT | CASSSSGPDTQYF
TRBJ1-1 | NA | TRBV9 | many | TGTGCCAGCAGCTCCCTCTGGGCAGGGGTTTCCACTGAAGCTTTCTTT | CASSSLWAGVSTEAFF
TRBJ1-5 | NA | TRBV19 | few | TGTGCCAGTAGTATCTCAGGCGGCGGAGATAGCAATCAGCCCCAGCATTTT | CASSISGGGDSNQPQHF
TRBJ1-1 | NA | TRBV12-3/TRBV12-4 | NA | TGTGCCAGCAGTTCGTGGTCCGGGACGGCGAACACTGAAGCTTTCTTT | CASSSWSGTANTEAFF
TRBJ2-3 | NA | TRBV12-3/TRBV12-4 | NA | TGTGCCAGCAGTGCTCCGGGACTTGCCTACACAGATACGCAGTATTTT | CASSAPGLAYTDTQYF